These T cell receptor beta chains were read from a single sample in a study of T cells in Graves' hyperthyroidism and ophthalmopathy. MiXCR, applied by TCRdb to the multiplex PCR reads, yields one record per CDR3 protein. The repertoire holds approximately 700,000 distinct CDR3 sequences, roughly 45% seen once, with 7% to 7.5% in the top ten. Source material: peripheral blood or thyroid tissue (not recorded which). The receptors originated from an adult man with Graves' disease, either hyperthyroidism or ophthalmopathy (not recorded which). Each CDR3 is given with its conserved first and last residue. Fields, in order: CDR3 protein, CDR3 DNA, V gene, D gene, clone size, J gene. The D gene is left open where the match is weak. Clone size is given for some rows only: seen once, a few or many times, or a class if the clone is expanded.

CDR3: CASSQGLAGLSYEQYF
DNA: TGTGCCAGCAGCCAGGGACTAGCGGGACTCTCCTACGAGCAGTACTTC
V: TRBV7-9
D: TRBD2
size: NA
J: TRBJ2-7

CDR3: CASRPRQLSDQPQHF
DNA: TGTGCCAGCAGACCAAGACAGCTGAGTGATCAGCCCCAGCATTTT
V: TRBV2
D: NA
size: many
J: TRBJ1-5

CDR3: CASSLVKGSYRTEAFF
DNA: TGCGCCAGCAGCTTGGTAAAGGGTAGTTATCGGACTGAAGCTTTCTTT
V: TRBV5-1
D: NA
size: few
J: TRBJ1-1

CDR3: CASSLRFGTSRAGELFF
DNA: TGTGCCAGCAGCTTACGTTTCGGGACTAGTAGAGCCGGGGAGCTGTTTTTT
V: TRBV7-9
D: TRBD2
size: once
J: TRBJ2-2

CDR3: CASSRGAGELFF
DNA: TGTGCCAGCAGCCGAGGCGCCGGGGAGCTGTTTTTT
V: TRBV7-2
D: NA
size: many
J: TRBJ2-2

CDR3: CAISETGQGMRSKAFF
DNA: TGTGCCATCAGTGAGACTGGACAGGGAATGAGGTCGAAGGCTTTCTTT
V: TRBV10-3
D: TRBD1
size: NA
J: TRBJ1-1

CDR3: CASSQAFQIMNTEAFF
DNA: TGTGCCAGCAGCCAAGCTTTCCAGATAATGAACACTGAAGCTTTCTTT
V: TRBV14
D: NA
size: NA
J: TRBJ1-1

CDR3: CASSEGLQGTQYF
DNA: TGTGCCAGTAGTGAGGGACTCCAAGGGACCCAGTACTTC
V: TRBV19
D: NA
size: NA
J: TRBJ2-5

CDR3: CSFYTGFANTEAFF
DNA: TGCAGCTTCTACACAGGGTTTGCGAACACTGAAGCTTTCTTT
V: TRBV29-1
D: NA
size: NA
J: TRBJ1-1

CDR3: CASSLETGGRQPQHF
DNA: TGTGCCAGCAGCTTAGAGACAGGGGGAAGGCAGCCCCAGCATTTT
V: TRBV7-8
D: TRBD1
size: few
J: TRBJ1-5

CDR3: CASSLTGGAIYNSPLHF
DNA: TGTGCCAGCAGTCTTACAGGGGGCGCGATCTATAATTCACCCCTCCACTTT
V: TRBV7-2
D: TRBD1
size: NA
J: TRBJ1-6

CDR3: CSVRISYEQYF
DNA: TGCAGCGTTAGGATCTCCTACGAGCAGTACTTC
V: TRBV29-1
D: NA
size: many
J: TRBJ2-7

CDR3: CASSYSVAGNYGYTF
DNA: TGTGCCAGCAGTTACTCGGTGGCGGGGAACTATGGCTACACCTTC
V: TRBV6-5
D: NA
size: few
J: TRBJ1-2